This T cell receptor (beta chain) comes out of a study of CXCR3-negative and CXCR3-positive naive CD8 T cells. General observations from the study: Diversity was high in both naive subsets and much lower in memory cells. Naive CXCR3-positive cells had TRB CDR3s more hydrophobic than those of CXCR3-negative naive cells. Memory cells showed distinct TRBV-TRBJ patterns, while the two naive subsets matched.

As for this clonotype: Its matching antigen is unknown.

Germline loops: CDR1 SGHTA, CDR2 FQGNSA. The CDR3 totals 13 residues. In preparing the TRB cDNA libraries, 5' RACE with UMI labels was used. TCRdb re-called the 5' RACE reads and shows each CDR3 protein once, DNA omitted. This sample's table has approximately 65,000 distinct CDR3 sequences. The sequence was obtained from a human donor in good health. Some clones in this sample may be carry-over from other donors' samples. V and J are TRBV7-2 and TRBJ2-1. The sequencing sample was made of naive CXCR3+ CD8+ T cells from blood. Described subset: CD45RO-CCR7+CD27+CD95- naive CD8+ T cells expressing CXCR3 (TNR3+). The CDR3 is CASSLEPYNEQFF.